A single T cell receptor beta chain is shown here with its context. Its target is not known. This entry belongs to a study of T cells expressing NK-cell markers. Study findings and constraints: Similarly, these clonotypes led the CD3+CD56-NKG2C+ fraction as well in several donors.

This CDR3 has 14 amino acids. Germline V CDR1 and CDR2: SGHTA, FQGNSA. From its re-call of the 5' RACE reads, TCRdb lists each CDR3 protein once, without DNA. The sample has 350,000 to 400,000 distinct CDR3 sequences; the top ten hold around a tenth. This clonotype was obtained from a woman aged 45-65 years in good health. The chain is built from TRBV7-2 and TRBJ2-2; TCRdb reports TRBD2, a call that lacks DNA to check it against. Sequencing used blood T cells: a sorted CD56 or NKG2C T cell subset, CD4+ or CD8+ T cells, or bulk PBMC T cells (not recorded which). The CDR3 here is CASSLLLASGELFF. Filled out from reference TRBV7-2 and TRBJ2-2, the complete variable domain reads GAGVSQSPSNKVTEKGKDVELRCDPISGHTALYWYRQSLGQGLEFLIYFQGNSAPDKSGLPSDRFSAERTGGSVSTLTIQRTQQEDSAVYLCASSLLLASGELFFGEGSRLTVL.